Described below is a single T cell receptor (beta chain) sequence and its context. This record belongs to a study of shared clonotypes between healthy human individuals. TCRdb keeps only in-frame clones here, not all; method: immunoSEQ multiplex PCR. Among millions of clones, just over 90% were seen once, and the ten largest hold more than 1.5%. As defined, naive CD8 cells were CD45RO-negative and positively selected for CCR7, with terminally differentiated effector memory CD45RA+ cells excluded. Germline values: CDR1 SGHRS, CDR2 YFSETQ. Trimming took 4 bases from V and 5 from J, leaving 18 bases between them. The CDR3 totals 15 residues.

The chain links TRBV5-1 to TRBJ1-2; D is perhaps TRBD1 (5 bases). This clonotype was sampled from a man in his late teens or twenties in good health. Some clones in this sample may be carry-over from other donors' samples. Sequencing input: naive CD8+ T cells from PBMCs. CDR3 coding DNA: TGCGCCAGCAGCACCCGGGACCCATTGGGGTATGGCTACACCTTC. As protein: CASSTRDPLGYGYTF. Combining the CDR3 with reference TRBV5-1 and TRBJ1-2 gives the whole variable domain KAGVTQTPRYLIKTRGQQVTLSCSPISGHRSVSWYQQTPGQGLQFLFEYFSETQRNKGNFPGRFSGRQFSNSRSEMNVSTLELGDSALYLCASSTRDPLGYGYTFGSGTRLTVV.